The sequence of this TCR beta chain was determined in a study of blood T cell repertoires in COVID-19. The data were produced by immunoSEQ multiplex PCR, yet TCRdb's version contains in-frame clones alone and is incomplete. Seen here are about 130,000 clones, around 83% observed once, and the top ten hold around 3%. This CDR3 comprises 16 residues. In germline, CDR1 is MNHNS, CDR2 SASEGT. Germline trimming cut 0 bases from V and 3 bases from J; bases unmatched to any gene: 5. This TCR derives from a woman over 75 with acute or convalescent COVID-19. What was sequenced was peripheral blood. The rearrangement joins TRBV6-1 to TRBJ1-5; 7 bases fit TRBD1. The CDR3 nucleotides read TGTGCCAGCAGTGAAGCATTGGGACAGAACAATCAGCCCCAGCATTTT. As protein: CASSEALGQNNQPQHF.